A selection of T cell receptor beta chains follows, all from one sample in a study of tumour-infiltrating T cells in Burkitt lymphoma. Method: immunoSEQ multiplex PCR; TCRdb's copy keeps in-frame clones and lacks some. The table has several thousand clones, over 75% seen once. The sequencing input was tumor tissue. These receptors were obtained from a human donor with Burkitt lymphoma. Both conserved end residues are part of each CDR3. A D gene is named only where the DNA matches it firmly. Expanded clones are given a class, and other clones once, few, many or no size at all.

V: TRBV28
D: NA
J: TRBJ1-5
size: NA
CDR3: CASSLARVLTRHQPQHF
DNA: TGTGCCAGCAGTTTAGCCCGGGTTTTAACGAGGCATCAGCCCCAGCATTTT

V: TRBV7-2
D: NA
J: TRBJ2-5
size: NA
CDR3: CASSFPRETQYF
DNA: TGTGCCAGCAGCTTTCCGAGAGAGACCCAGTACTTC

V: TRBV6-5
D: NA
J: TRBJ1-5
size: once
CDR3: CASSPLYNSNQPQHF
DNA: TGTGCCAGCAGCCCCCTGTACAATAGCAATCAGCCCCAGCATTTT

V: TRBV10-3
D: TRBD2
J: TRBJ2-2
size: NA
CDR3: CAIRGLAGTGELFF
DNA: TGTGCCATCAGAGGACTAGCGGGAACCGGGGAGCTGTTTTTT

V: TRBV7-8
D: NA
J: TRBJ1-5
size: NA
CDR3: CASSSPSGSSNQPQHF
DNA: TGTGCCAGCAGCTCCCCCTCAGGGTCGAGCAATCAGCCCCAGCATTTT

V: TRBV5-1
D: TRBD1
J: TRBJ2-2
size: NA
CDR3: CASSLVQGAGELFF
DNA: TGCGCCAGCAGCTTGGTACAGGGGGCCGGGGAGCTGTTTTTT

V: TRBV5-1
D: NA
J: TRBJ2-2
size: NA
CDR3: CASSGAAVGGELFF
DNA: TGCGCCAGCAGCGGAGCGGCGGTGGGCGGGGAGCTGTTTTTT

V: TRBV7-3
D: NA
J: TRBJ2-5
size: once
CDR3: CANSLTPSIETQYF
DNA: TGTGCCAACAGCTTAACTCCTAGCATAGAGACCCAGTACTTC

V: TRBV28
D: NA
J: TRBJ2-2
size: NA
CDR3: CASSSRGSGELFF
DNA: TGTGCCAGCAGTTCTCGGGGGTCCGGGGAGCTGTTTTTT

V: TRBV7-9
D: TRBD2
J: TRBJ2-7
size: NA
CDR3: CASSFRDYTYEQYF
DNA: TGTGCCAGCAGCTTCCGGGACTACACCTACGAGCAGTACTTC

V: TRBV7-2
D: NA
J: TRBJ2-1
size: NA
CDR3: CASSFAARAQFF
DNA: TGTGCCAGCAGCTTCGCCGCTAGGGCGCAGTTCTTC

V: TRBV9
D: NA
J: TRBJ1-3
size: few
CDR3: CASSVDSFSGNTIYF
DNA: TGTGCCAGCAGCGTAGACAGTTTCTCTGGAAACACCATATATTTT

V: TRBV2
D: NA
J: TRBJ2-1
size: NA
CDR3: CASSDLSGYIYNEQFF
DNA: TGTGCCAGCAGTGATTTATCAGGCTACATCTACAATGAGCAGTTCTTC

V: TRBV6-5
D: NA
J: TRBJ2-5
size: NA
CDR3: CASSDGWLETQYF
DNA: TGTGCCAGCAGTGATGGATGGTTAGAGACCCAGTACTTC

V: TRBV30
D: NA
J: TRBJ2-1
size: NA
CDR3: CAWSPGGHNEQFF
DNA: TGTGCCTGGAGTCCGGGGGGCCACAATGAGCAGTTCTTC

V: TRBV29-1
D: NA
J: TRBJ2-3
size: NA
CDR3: CSVAHTVGLTDTQYF
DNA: TGCAGCGTTGCCCACACAGTGGGACTCACAGATACGCAGTATTTT

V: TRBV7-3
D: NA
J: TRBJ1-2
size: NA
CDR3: CASSPIREVGYTF
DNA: TGTGCCAGCAGCCCGATCAGGGAGGTTGGCTACACCTTC

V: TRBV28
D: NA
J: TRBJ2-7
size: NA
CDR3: CASSLSLAMGSLHF
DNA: TGTGCCAGCAGTTTATCCCTAGCAATGGGTAGCTTGCACTTC

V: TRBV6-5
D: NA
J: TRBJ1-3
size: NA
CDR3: CASSYSRDPRTYTIYF
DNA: TGTGCCAGCAGTTACTCGAGGGACCCGCGAACCTACACCATATATTTT

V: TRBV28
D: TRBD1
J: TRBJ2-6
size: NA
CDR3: CASSPTGAGANVLTF
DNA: TGTGCCAGCAGTCCCACAGGGGCTGGGGCCAACGTCCTGACTTTC

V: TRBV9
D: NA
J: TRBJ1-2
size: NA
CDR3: CASSPGGRGYTF
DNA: TGTGCCAGCAGCCCCGGAGGGCGAGGCTACACCTTC

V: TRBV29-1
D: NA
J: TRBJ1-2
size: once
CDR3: CSVEEWGTGETF
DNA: TGCAGCGTTGAAGAGTGGGGGACCGGAGAGACCTTC

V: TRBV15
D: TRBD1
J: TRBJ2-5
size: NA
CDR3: CATRTRGTGGRETQYF
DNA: TGTGCCACCAGGACCCGGGGGACAGGGGGCCGAGAGACCCAGTACTTC

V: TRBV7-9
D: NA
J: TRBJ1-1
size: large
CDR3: CASSLSLVGEAFF
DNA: TGTGCCAGCAGCTTGAGTTTGGTAGGTGAAGCTTTCTTT

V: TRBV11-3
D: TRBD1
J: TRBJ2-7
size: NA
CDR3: CASSSTGASEQYF
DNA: TGTGCCAGCAGCTCGACAGGGGCGAGCGAGCAGTACTTC

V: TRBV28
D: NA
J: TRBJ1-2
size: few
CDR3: CASSLVGLRRGGYTF
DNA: TGTGCCAGCAGTTTAGTAGGGCTTCGGCGAGGGGGCTACACCTTC

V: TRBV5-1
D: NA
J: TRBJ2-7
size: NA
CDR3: CASSLESAWSSYEQYF
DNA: TGCGCCAGCAGCTTGGAGTCGGCCTGGAGCTCCTACGAGCAGTACTTC

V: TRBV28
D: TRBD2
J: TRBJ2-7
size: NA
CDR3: CASSRSSGVNEQYF
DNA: TGTGCCAGCAGCCGCTCTAGCGGCGTAAACGAGCAGTACTTC

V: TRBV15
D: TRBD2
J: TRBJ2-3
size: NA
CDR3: CATSRSLRESSDTQYF
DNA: TGTGCCACCAGCAGATCCTTGCGGGAGTCATCAGATACGCAGTATTTT

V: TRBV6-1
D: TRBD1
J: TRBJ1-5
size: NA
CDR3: CASSEDGGQGNQPQHF
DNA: TGTGCCAGCAGTGAAGACGGGGGACAGGGCAATCAGCCCCAGCATTTT

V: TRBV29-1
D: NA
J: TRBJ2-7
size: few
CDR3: CSVVWGSFSYEQYF
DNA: TGCAGCGTTGTGTGGGGGTCCTTCTCCTACGAGCAGTACTTC

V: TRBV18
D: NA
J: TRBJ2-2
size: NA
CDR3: CASSGGVYTGELFF
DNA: TGTGCCAGCTCGGGAGGTGTTTACACCGGGGAGCTGTTTTTT

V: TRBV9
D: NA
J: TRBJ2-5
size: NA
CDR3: CASSVGTVQETQYF
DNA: TGTGCCAGCAGCGTAGGTACGGTTCAAGAGACCCAGTACTTC

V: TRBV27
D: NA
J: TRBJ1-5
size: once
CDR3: CASSLRVQNTQPQHF
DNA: TGTGCCAGCAGTTTACGGGTCCAGAATACTCAGCCCCAGCATTTT

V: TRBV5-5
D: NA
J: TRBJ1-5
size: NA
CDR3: CASSLAGEETQPQHF
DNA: TGTGCCAGCAGCTTGGCTGGGGAAGAGACTCAGCCCCAGCATTTT

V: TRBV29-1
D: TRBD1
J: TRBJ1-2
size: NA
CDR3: CSVIKTTGGGYTF
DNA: TGCAGCGTCATCAAGACTACAGGGGGTGGCTACACCTTC

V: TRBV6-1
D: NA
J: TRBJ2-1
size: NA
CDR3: CASSEALVPEQFF
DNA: TGTGCCAGCAGTGAAGCCCTGGTTCCCGAGCAGTTCTTC

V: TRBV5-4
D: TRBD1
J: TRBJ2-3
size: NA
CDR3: CASSYTQGAGTWDTQYF
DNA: TGTGCCAGCAGCTACACGCAGGGGGCTGGCACATGGGATACGCAGTATTTT

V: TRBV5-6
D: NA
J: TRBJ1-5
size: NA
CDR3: CASSGSHNQPQHF
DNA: TGTGCCAGCAGCGGTTCACACAATCAGCCCCAGCATTTT

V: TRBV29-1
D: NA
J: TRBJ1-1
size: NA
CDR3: CSVVQGHTEAFF
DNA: TGCAGCGTTGTCCAAGGGCACACTGAAGCTTTCTTT

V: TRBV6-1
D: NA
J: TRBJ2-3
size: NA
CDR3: CASSERVTDTQYF
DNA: TGTGCCAGCAGTGAACGTGTCACAGATACGCAGTATTTT

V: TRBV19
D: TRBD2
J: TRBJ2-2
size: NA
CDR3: CASSIIAGGLITGELFF
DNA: TGTGCCAGTAGTATCATAGCGGGAGGGCTGATCACCGGGGAGCTGTTTTTT

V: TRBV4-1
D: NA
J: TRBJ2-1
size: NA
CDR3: CASSQDLPRRAEQFF
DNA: TGCGCCAGCAGCCAAGACCTCCCCCGGCGGGCTGAGCAGTTCTTC

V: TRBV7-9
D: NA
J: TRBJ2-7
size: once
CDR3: CASSSSPTILLYEQYF
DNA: TGTGCCAGCAGCTCCAGTCCGACAATCCTGCTCTACGAGCAGTACTTC

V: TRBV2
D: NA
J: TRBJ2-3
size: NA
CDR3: CASSVGGESADTQYF
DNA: TGTGCCAGCAGTGTTGGGGGAGAAAGCGCAGATACGCAGTATTTT

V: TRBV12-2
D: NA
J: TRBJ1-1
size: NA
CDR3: CASRPGQGSMNTEAFF
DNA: TGTGCAAGTCGCCCTGGACAGGGATCGATGAACACTGAAGCTTTCTTT

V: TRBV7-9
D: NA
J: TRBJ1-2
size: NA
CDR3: CASSPGGRETWLYGYTF
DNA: TGTGCCAGCAGCCCCGGGGGGCGGGAAACCTGGCTCTATGGCTACACCTTC

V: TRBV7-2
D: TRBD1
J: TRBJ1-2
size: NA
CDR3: CASSLWTGNYGYTF
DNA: TGTGCCAGCAGCTTATGGACAGGGAACTATGGCTACACCTTC

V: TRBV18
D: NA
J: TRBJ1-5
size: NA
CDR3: CASSPLQGNQPQHF
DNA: TGTGCCAGCTCACCACTACAGGGCAATCAGCCCCAGCATTTT

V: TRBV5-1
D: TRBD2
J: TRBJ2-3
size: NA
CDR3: CASSLDNLAGGTQYF
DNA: TGCGCCAGCAGCTTGGATAATTTAGCGGGAGGTACGCAGTATTTT